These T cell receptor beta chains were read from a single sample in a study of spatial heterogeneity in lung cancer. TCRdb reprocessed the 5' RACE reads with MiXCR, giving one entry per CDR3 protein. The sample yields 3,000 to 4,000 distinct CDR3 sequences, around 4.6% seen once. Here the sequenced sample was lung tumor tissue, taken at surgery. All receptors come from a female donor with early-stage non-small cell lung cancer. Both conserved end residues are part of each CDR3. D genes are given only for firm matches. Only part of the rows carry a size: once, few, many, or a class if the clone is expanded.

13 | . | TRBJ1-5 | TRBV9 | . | CASSVGVGRPQHF | TGTGCCAGCAGCGTAGGGGTAGGTAGGCCCCAGCATTTT
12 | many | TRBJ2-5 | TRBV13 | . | CASSLVAETQYF | TGTGCCAGCAGCTTAGTGGCCGAGACCCAGTACTTC
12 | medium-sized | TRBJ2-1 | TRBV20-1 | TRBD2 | CSARGLAGGGFF | TGCAGTGCTAGAGGACTAGCGGGAGGTGGGTTCTTC
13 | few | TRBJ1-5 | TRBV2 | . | CASRQGGGQPQHF | TGTGCCAGCAGACAGGGAGGAGGACAGCCCCAGCATTTT
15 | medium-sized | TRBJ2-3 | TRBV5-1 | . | CASSLEFPSTDTQYF | TGCGCCAGCAGCTTGGAATTCCCTAGCACAGATACGCAGTATTTT
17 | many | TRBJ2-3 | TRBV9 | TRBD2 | CASSVLAGITSTDTQYF | TGTGCCAGCAGCGTTCTAGCGGGAATTACTAGCACAGATACGCAGTATTTT
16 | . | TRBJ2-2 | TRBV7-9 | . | CASSLRRSANTGELFF | TGTGCCAGCAGCTTAAGGCGCAGCGCGAACACCGGGGAGCTGTTTTTT
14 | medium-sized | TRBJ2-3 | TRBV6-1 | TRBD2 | CASSELGLADTQYF | TGTGCCAGCAGTGAGTTAGGACTAGCAGATACGCAGTATTTT
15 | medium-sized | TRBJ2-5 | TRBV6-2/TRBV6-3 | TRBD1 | CASSYYGTGGETQYF | TGTGCCAGCAGTTACTACGGGACAGGGGGAGAGACCCAGTACTTC
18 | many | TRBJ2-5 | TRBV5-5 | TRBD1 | CASSLSGQVGRYQETQYF | TGTGCCAGCAGCTTAAGTGGACAGGTGGGTCGGTACCAAGAGACCCAGTACTTC
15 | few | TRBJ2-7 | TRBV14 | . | CASSHWRRGTYEQYF | TGTGCCAGCAGCCACTGGCGGAGAGGAACCTACGAGCAGTACTTC
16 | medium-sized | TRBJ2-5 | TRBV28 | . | CASSLSPRGWQETQYF | TGTGCCAGCAGTTTATCCCCCCGGGGTTGGCAAGAGACCCAGTACTTC
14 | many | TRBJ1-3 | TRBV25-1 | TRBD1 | CASRGTGSGNTIYF | TGTGCCAGCAGGGGGACAGGCTCTGGAAACACCATATATTTT
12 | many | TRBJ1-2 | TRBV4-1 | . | CASSQEGQGTSF | TGCGCCAGCAGCCAAGAGGGGCAGGGAACAAGCTTC
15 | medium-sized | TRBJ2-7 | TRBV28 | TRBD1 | CASSSRQGGVSEQYF | TGTGCCAGCAGTTCCCGACAGGGTGGAGTTAGTGAGCAGTACTTC
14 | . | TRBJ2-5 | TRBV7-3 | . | CASSLGAVQETQYF | TGTGCCAGCAGCTTAGGGGCAGTTCAAGAGACCCAGTACTTC
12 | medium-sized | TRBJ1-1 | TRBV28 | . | CATYRRDTEAFF | TGTGCCACCTATCGTAGGGACACTGAAGCTTTCTTT
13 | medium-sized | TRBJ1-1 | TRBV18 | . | CASSQGERTEAFF | TGTGCCAGCTCACAGGGGGAGAGGACTGAAGCTTTCTTT
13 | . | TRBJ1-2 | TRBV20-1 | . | CSASHTANYGYTF | TGCAGTGCTAGCCACACAGCTAACTATGGCTACACCTTC
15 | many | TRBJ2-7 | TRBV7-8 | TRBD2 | CASSSTPGTTYEQYF | TGTGCCAGCAGCTCCACACCCGGGACTACCTACGAGCAGTACTTC
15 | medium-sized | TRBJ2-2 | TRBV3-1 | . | CASSQVAGDTGELFF | TGTGCCAGCAGCCAAGTGGCCGGGGACACCGGGGAGCTGTTTTTT
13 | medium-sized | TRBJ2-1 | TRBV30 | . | CALGALPYNEQFF | TGTGCCTTGGGCGCACTCCCCTACAATGAGCAGTTCTTC
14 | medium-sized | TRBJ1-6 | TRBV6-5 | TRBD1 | CASTPGQGSSPLHF | TGTGCCAGCACCCCGGGACAGGGTAGCTCACCCCTCCACTTT
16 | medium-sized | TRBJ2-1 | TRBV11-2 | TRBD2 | CASSLRGDSSYNEQFF | TGTGCCAGCAGCTTACGGGGGGACTCCTCCTACAATGAGCAGTTCTTC
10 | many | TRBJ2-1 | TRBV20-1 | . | CSATQEEQFF | TGCAGTGCCACGCAGGAGGAGCAGTTCTTC
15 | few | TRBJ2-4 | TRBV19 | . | CASSIQGDTKNIQYF | TGTGCCAGTAGTATCCAGGGTGACACCAAAAACATTCAGTACTTC
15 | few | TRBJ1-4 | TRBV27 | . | CASSLSVGVEEKLFF | TGTGCCAGCAGTTTATCGGTAGGGGTTGAGGAAAAACTGTTTTTT
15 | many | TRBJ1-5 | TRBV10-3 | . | CAISDGERGNQPQHF | TGTGCCATCAGTGACGGGGAGAGAGGCAATCAGCCCCAGCATTTT
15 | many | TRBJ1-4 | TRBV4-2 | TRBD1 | CASSLTGAEEEKLFF | TGTGCCAGCAGCCTGACAGGGGCCGAGGAAGAAAAACTGTTTTTT
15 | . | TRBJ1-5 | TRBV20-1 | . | CSATDQGLSNQPQHF | TGCAGTGCCACAGACCAGGGACTTAGCAATCAGCCCCAGCATTTT
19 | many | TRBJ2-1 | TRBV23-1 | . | CASSQPPQRDPSSYNEQFF | TGCGCCAGCAGTCAACCCCCCCAACGGGACCCCAGCTCCTACAATGAGCAGTTCTTC
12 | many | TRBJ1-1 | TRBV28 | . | CASSLGGAEAFF | TGTGCCAGCAGTTTGGGTGGAGCGGAAGCTTTCTTT
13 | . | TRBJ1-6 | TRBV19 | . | CASSSDARVSLHF | TGTGCCAGTAGTTCGGACGCGCGGGTGTCCCTCCACTTT
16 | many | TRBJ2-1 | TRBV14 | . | CASSQNFGSSYNEQFF | TGTGCCAGCAGCCAGAATTTTGGGAGCTCCTACAATGAGCAGTTCTTC
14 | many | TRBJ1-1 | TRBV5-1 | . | CASSPEGRKTEAFF | TGCGCCAGCAGCCCCGAGGGGCGGAAAACTGAAGCTTTCTTT
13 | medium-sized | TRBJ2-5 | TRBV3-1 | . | CASSQSGAETQYF | TGTGCCAGCAGCCAGTCGGGGGCCGAGACCCAGTACTTC
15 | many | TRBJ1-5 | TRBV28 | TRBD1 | CASSGTAGSNQPQHF | TGTGCCAGCAGTGGGACAGCTGGTAGCAATCAGCCCCAGCATTTT
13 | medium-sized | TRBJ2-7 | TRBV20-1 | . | CGPEYLSSYEQYF | TGCGGACCGGAGTACCTAAGCTCCTACGAGCAGTACTTC
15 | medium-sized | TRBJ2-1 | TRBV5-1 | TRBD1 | CASSPGQGSYNEQFF | TGCGCCAGCAGTCCCGGACAGGGGTCCTACAATGAGCAGTTCTTC
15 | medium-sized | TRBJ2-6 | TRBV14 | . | CASSQVGTGANVLTF | TGTGCCAGCAGCCAAGTTGGGACAGGGGCCAACGTCCTGACTTTC
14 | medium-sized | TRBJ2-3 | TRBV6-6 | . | CASSYSRSTDTQYF | TGTGCCAGCAGTTACTCGCGGAGCACAGATACGCAGTATTTT
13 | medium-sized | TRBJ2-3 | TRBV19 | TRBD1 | CASRTGQTDTQYF | TGTGCCAGTAGGACAGGGCAGACAGATACGCAGTATTTT
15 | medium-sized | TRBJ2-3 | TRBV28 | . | CASSSPGSPTDTQYF | TGTGCCAGCAGTTCCCCGGGCAGCCCCACAGATACGCAGTATTTT
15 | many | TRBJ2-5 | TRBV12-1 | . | CALKVRLKSQETQYF | TGTGCCCTAAAAGTGAGGCTAAAGTCCCAAGAGACCCAGTACTTC
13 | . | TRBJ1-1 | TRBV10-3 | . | CAISRSENTEAFF | TGTGCCATCAGCCGTTCAGAGAACACTGAAGCTTTCTTT
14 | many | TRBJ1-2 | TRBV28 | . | CASSSPTGYAGYTF | TGTGCCAGCAGTTCCCCCACCGGGTATGCTGGCTACACCTTC
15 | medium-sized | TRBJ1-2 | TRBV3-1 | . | CASSQGSARNYGYTF | TGTGCCAGCAGCCAAGGGTCGGCACGTAACTATGGCTACACCTTC
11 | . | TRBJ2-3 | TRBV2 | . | CASTPGDTQYF | TGTGCCAGTACACCAGGGGATACGCAGTATTTT
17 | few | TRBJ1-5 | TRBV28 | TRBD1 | CASRKTGPPISNQPQHF | TGTGCCAGCAGGAAGACAGGGCCCCCCATTAGCAATCAGCCCCAGCATTTT
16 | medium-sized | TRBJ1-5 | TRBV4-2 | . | CASSQEWVYSNQPQHF | TGTGCCAGCAGCCAAGAGTGGGTATATAGCAATCAGCCCCAGCATTTT